This T cell receptor beta chain was found in a study of blood T cell repertoires in COVID-19. About the study: There were acute and convalescent COVID-19 samples, and they came from the United States, Italy and Spain. In each case, the material was cDNA or gDNA derived from T cells, B-cell-depleted T cells, or PBMCs.

V lost 5 bases and J lost 6; bases outside the gene matches: 8. Germline values: CDR1 LNHDA, CDR2 SQIVND (reference sequence). This CDR3 has 15 residues. In the original processing: It was from reference gene primer amplification that nucleated cell counts were estimated. Data came from immunoSEQ multiplex PCR; TCRdb stores just in-frame clones and leaves some out. That table furnishes V, J and clone size, whereas the DNA furnished D and trimming. The table has roughly 100,000 clones, around 81% seen once; the top ten hold approximately 10%. The table lists this clone with many counts. This chain links TRBV19 with TRBJ1-5; TRBD1 matches at 9 bases. The sample taken for sequencing was peripheral blood. This receptor was identified in a woman aged 70-85 years with acute or convalescent COVID-19. The DNA of the CDR3 is TGTGCCAGTAGTCCAGAGGGGACAGGGTTTCAGCCCCAGCATTTT. It translates to CASSPEGTGFQPQHF.